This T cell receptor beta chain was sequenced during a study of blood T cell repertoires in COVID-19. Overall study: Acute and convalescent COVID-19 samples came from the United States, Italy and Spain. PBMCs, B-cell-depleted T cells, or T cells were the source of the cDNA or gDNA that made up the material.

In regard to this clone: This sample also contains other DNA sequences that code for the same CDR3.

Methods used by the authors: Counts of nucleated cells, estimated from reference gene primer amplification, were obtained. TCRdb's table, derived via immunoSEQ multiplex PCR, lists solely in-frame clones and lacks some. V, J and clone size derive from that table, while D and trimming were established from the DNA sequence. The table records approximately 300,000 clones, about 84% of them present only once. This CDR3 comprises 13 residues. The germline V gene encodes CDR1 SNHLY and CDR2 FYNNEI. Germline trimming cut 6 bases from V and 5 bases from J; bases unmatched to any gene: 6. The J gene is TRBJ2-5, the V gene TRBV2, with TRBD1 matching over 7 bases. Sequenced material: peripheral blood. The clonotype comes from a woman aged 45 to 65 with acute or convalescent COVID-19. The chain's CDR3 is CASSAGGGETQYF. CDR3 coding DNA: TGTGCCAGCAGCGCAGGGGGTGGGGAGACCCAGTACTTC.